One sample yielded the 15 T cell receptor beta chains listed below, sequenced in a study of blood T cell repertoires in COVID-19. Method: immunoSEQ multiplex PCR; TCRdb's copy keeps in-frame clones and lacks some. The repertoire holds some 300,000 clones, with approximately 86% as singletons. The sample taken for sequencing was peripheral blood. The source is a woman between 65 and 79 years old with COVID-19, enrolled during active disease.

The J gene is TRBJ1-6, the V gene TRBV9; the D is unclear. The germline V gene encodes CDR1 SGDLS and CDR2 YYNGEE. This CDR3 comprises 12 residues. V lost 0 bases and J lost 14, with 9 bases in between. CDR3: CASSVDGVALHF. The CDR3 region has the DNA TGTGCCAGCAGCGTAGACGGTGTGGCCCTCCACTTT.

The chain links TRBV5-1 to TRBJ1-2, with D unclear. The length of the CDR3 is 13 residues. Germline-derived CDR1 and CDR2 are SGHRS and YFSETQ. V lost 4 bases and J lost 0, with 7 bases in between. For the CDR3, the DNA is TGCGCCAGCAGCCCAATAGCTAACTATGGCTACACCTTC. Translation gives CASSPIANYGYTF.

This chain uses TRBV5-5 with TRBJ1-2; unclear D gene. V shed 3 bases and J shed 3 bases, with 9 bases lying between them. Germline-derived CDR1 and CDR2 are SGHKS and YYEKEE (reference sequence). The length of the CDR3 is 13 residues. The CDR3 sequence is CASSSWQYYGYTF. CDR3 nucleotide sequence: TGTGCCAGCAGCTCTTGGCAGTACTATGGCTACACCTTC.

The genes are TRBV6-2 or TRBV6-3 and TRBJ1-5; the D gene is possibly TRBD1 (6 bases). Germline V gives CDR1 MNHEY, CDR2 SVGEGT. The CDR3 consists of 14 residues. V was pared by 3 bases and J by 5 bases, with 11 bases between. This CDR3 reads CASSYGTLYQPQHF. CDR3 coding DNA: TGTGCCAGCAGTTATGGGACACTTTATCAGCCCCAGCATTTT.

The rearrangement uses TRBV5-1 and TRBJ2-1; 10 bases map to TRBD1. The germline V gene has CDR1 SGHRS and CDR2 YFSETQ. This CDR3 comprises 15 residues. Trimming took 4 bases from V and 6 from J; bases not matched to a gene: 7. This chain's CDR3 is CASSQEGQGTNEQFF. CDR3 DNA sequence: TGCGCCAGCAGCCAAGAGGGACAGGGGACCAATGAGCAGTTCTTC.

The J gene is TRBJ2-7, the V gene TRBV7-2, with TRBD2 identical over 11 bases. The CDR3 length is 15 residues. Germline trimming cut 5 bases from V and 2 bases from J; bases unmatched to any gene: 5. The germline V gene has CDR1 SGHTA and CDR2 FQGNSA. The DNA for the CDR3 is TGTGCCAGCAGCCGTGTAGCGGGGGGGACCTACGAGCAGTACTTC. Protein: CASSRVAGGTYEQYF. The variable domain in full, completed from reference TRBV7-2 and TRBJ2-7, reads GAGVSQSPSNKVTEKGKDVELRCDPISGHTALYWYRQSLGQGLEFLIYFQGNSAPDKSGLPSDRFSAERTGGSVSTLTIQRTQQEDSAVYLCASSRVAGGTYEQYFGPGTRLTVT.

The rearrangement joins TRBV13 to TRBJ1-2, with D possibly being TRBD1 (6 bases). The CDR3 covers 13 residues. V dropped 1 base and J dropped 7 bases, with 10 bases sitting between them. Germline loops: CDR1 PRHDT, CDR2 FYEKMQ (reference sequence). CDR3 amino acids: CASSLDRVGGYTF. CDR3 nucleotide sequence: TGTGCCAGCAGCTTAGACAGGGTGGGTGGCTACACCTTC.

The CDR3, as DNA: TGTGCCAGCAGCCAAGAAGGAGGTTCTAACACAGATACGCAGTATTTT. This translates into CASSQEGGSNTDTQYF. This chain links TRBV4-2 with TRBJ2-3; a weak D match, TRBD2 (5 bases). The CDR3 has 16 residues. V was trimmed by 0 bases and J by 2 bases, leaving 12 bases between them. Germline assignment: CDR1 LGHNA and CDR2 YNFKEQ.

V and J are TRBV6-2 or TRBV6-3 and TRBJ2-2; tentatively, D is TRBD1 (5 bases). The CDR3 has 15 residues. Germline V gene data show CDR1 as MNHEY and CDR2 as SVGEGT. Trimming took 2 bases from V and 4 from J, leaving 11 bases between them. CDR3 amino acids: CASSYVRGSTGELFF. For the CDR3, the DNA is TGTGCCAGCAGTTACGTTAGGGGATCCACCGGGGAGCTGTTTTTT.

The chain has TRBV29-1 and TRBJ1-4, with D hard to call. The CDR3 runs 11 residues. The germline V gene has CDR1 SQVTM and CDR2 ANQGSEA. V was cut by 6 bases and J by 13 bases, with 15 bases left in between. CDR3 sequence: CSVPNTGGLFF. The CDR3 nucleotides are TGCAGCGTCCCTAACACGGGAGGACTGTTTTTT.

In regard to this clone: Within the sample, other DNA sequences also encode this same CDR3. The genes are TRBV7-2 and TRBJ1-1; D is possibly TRBD1 (5 bases). CDR1 is SGHTA and CDR2 is FQGNSA in the germline V gene. V shed 1 base and J shed 1 base, with 7 bases lying between them. There are 14 residues in the CDR3. CDR3 nucleotides: TGTGCCAGCAGCTTAGGCCAGGGGAACACTGAAGCTTTCTTT. Translated: CASSLGQGNTEAFF.

In this sample, this clone turned up once. The rearrangement links TRBV18 to TRBJ1-2; D possibly corresponds to TRBD1 (5 bases). CDR1 and CDR2 (germline): KGHSH, LQKENI. The CDR3 sequence is 15 residues long. V lost 3 bases, J lost 0 bases, and 11 bases lay in between. The CDR3: CASSPQGGPNYGYTF. CDR3 nucleotide sequence: TGTGCCAGCTCACCTCAGGGTGGCCCTAACTATGGCTACACCTTC.

V is TRBV3-1 (or the pseudogene TRBV3-2) and J is TRBJ2-1; a weak D match, TRBD2 (6 bases). From germline, CDR1 is LGHDT and CDR2 YNNKEL (reference sequence). This CDR3 has 12 amino acids. V was trimmed by 4 bases and J by 16 bases, leaving 17 bases between them. CDR3 sequence: CASSLRDSRAFF. The DNA of the CDR3 is TGTGCCAGCAGCCTCCGGGACTCCCGGGCATTCTTC.

This chain joins TRBV7-9 and TRBJ2-2; the D gene is possibly TRBD2 (5 bases). The CDR3 has 16 amino acids. Trimming took 2 bases from V and 6 from J, leaving 16 bases between them. Germline V lookup: CDR1 SEHNR, CDR2 FQNEAQ (reference sequence). The CDR3 region is CASSLFARGIPGELFF. For the CDR3, the DNA is TGTGCCAGCAGCTTATTCGCCCGAGGGATTCCCGGGGAGCTGTTTTTT.

The rearrangement uses TRBV29-1 and TRBJ2-7; a possible D gene is TRBD2 (5 bases). Germline CDR1 reads SQVTM; CDR2 reads ANQGSEA. Trimming took off 4 bases at V and 7 bases at J, with 17 bases between the two ends. This CDR3 is 13 amino acids long. The CDR3 here is CSVGRAAADEQYF. CDR3 sequence (DNA): TGCAGCGTTGGGCGGGCAGCCGCGGATGAGCAGTACTTC.